This T cell receptor beta chain was identified in a study of CD8+CD57+ T cells in acquired aplastic anemia. Study overall: 3 to 3.5 ug was the average amount of DNA from sorted CD4+ and CD8+ cells.

About this clonotype: Its antigen is not known.

Genomic DNA was employed as the template in profiling TCR beta VDJ and CDR3. Each CDR3 protein is one row after TCRdb ran MiXCR on the reads. The repertoire holds some 140,000 distinct CDR3 sequences, with less than 60% as singletons. Study findings and constraints: The study identified almost 30 CD8+ CDR3 sequences shared by patients and controls. Patients did not significantly differ from controls in CD8+ Simpson's diversity.

The CDR3 spans 14 residues. The V segment lost 6 bases and the J segment 5 bases; nucleotides outside the gene matches: 7. In germline, CDR1 is KGHDR, CDR2 SFDVKD. All sequencing subjects had displayed CD8+CD57+ cell expansion on flow cytometry. All patients were therapy-naive when blood was sampled. Sequenced: sorted CD4+, CD8+, or CD8+CD57+ T cells (not recorded which) from PBMCs. The origin of this receptor is a human donor with aplastic anemia. This rearrangement joins TRBV24-1 to TRBJ1-2; 8 nucleotides match TRBD1. CDR3 loop: CATSPEDRVYGYTF. CDR3 nucleotides: TGTGCCACCAGTCCAGAGGACAGGGTTTATGGCTACACCTTC.